The subject of this entry is one T cell receptor (beta chain). The antigen is not known. This sample stems from a study of identifying expanded T cells in peripheral blood. Measured with immunoSEQ multiplex PCR; TCRdb has only the in-frame clones, and not every one. The sample records 58,000 or so clones, approximately 82% being singletons. Collection occurred without any documented infections or immune events in donors. General study findings and limits: Differentially abundant clones: around 1.2 between replicates, 16.4 at around 14 days, approximately 18 at four. Across healthy donors, higher total template counts meant significantly greater approximately two-week count variance.

CDR3 length equals 18 residues. The germline CDR1 and CDR2 sequences are GTSNPN and SVGIG (reference sequence). V was pared by 1 base and J by 7 bases, with 19 bases of the junction left unmatched. The genes are TRBV30 and TRBJ2-1, with 7 bases matching TRBD2. The TCR originated in a person aged 18 to 70 in good health. Sequenced: blood. The CDR3 reads CAWSGLRFQGGGSNEQFF. The CDR3 nucleotides are TGTGCCTGGAGTGGCCTAAGGTTTCAGGGCGGGGGTTCTAATGAGCAGTTCTTC.